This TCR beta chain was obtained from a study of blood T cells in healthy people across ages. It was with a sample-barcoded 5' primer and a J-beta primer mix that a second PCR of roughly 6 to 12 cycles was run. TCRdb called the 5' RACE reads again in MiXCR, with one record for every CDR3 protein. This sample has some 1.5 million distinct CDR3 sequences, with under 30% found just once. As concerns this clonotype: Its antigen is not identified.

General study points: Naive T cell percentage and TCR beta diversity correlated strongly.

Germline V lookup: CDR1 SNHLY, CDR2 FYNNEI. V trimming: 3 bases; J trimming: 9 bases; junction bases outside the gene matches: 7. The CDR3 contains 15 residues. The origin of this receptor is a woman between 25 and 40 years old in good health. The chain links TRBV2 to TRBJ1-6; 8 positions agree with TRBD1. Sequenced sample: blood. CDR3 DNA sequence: TGTGCCAGCAGTGACCCAGGACAGGGTTTTTCACCCCTCCACTTT. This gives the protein CASSDPGQGFSPLHF.